This TCR beta chain was captured in a study of blood T cell repertoires in COVID-19. V trimming: 4 bases; J trimming: 3 bases; junction bases outside the gene matches: 10. The CDR3 sequence is 17 residues long. CDR1 and CDR2 from the germline V gene are SGHRS and YFSETQ. Profiled with immunoSEQ multiplex PCR; TCRdb holds only in-frame clones, not every one. The sample carries 85,000 to 100,000 clones, 86% recorded once. The chain is built from TRBV5-1 and TRBJ2-2; TRBD1 matches 9 bases. The sequence came from a man over 45 with active or convalescent COVID-19. Input material: peripheral blood. The CDR3 protein is CASSPGGQGIDTGELFF. CDR3 DNA: TGCGCCAGCAGCCCGGGGGGACAGGGTATCGACACCGGGGAGCTGTTTTTT.